Here is one TCR beta chain with its context. Its antigen is as yet unknown. Trimming took 5 bases from V and 5 from J, leaving 12 bases between them. The CDR3 covers 14 residues. The germline V gene has CDR1 MRHNA and CDR2 SNTAGT. These data originate in a study of cytomegalovirus exposure and HLA in healthy donors. About the study: The early release's HLA-typed donors yielded approximately 82 million unique TCRs.

PCR employed 60 Vbeta and 13 Jbeta primers. The method was immunoSEQ multiplex PCR; TCRdb's version includes in-frame clones alone and lacks a portion of them. The table lists under 200,000 clones. Overall study results and limits: For presence/absence analyses, sequencing depth was assumed to be roughly uniform across donors. Among TCR beta chains of equal frequency, HLA-associated ones were more clonally expanded in a later analysis. TCR beta sequences numbering fewer than 20,000 were associated with HLA alleles at 0.05 false discovery rate in a later analysis.

The receptor comes from a man aged 25 to 45 in good health and CMV-seronegative. The sample consisted of PBMCs. This chain connects TRBV6-4 to TRBJ1-4; perhaps TRBD1 as D (6 bases). This CDR3 is CASSPTGSNEKLFF. The CDR3 DNA follows: TGTGCCAGCAGTCCCACAGGGTCGAATGAAAAACTGTTTTTT.